This entry describes one T cell receptor beta chain. What it binds is not known. The sample is drawn from a study of T cell responses to AZD1222 COVID-19 vaccine. The wider study: Timing groups of about 4 and about 12 weeks for second doses were pooled.

The CDR3 runs 15 residues. Germline V CDR1 and CDR2: SGHTA, FQGNSA. Deletions cut 2 bases from V and 2 bases from J, with 13 bases between. Data came from immunoSEQ multiplex PCR; TCRdb stores just in-frame clones and leaves some out. The data contain tens of thousands of clones, about nine tenths of them singletons. Study-wide points: The donor cohort was predominantly white British with a female majority, and clonal diversity may have been underestimated. Samples come after the peak T cell response, not at day 14. Compared with day 0, the breadth and depth of the Spike-specific TCR repertoire rose significantly after two doses of AZD1222.

This chain connects TRBV7-2 to TRBJ2-7; D may correspond to TRBD1 or TRBD2 (5 bases each). The sample consisted of peripheral blood, taken on day 0 of AZD1222 vaccination. The sequence came from an adult in good health. The CDR3 region has the DNA TGTGCCAGCAGCTTAAGTTTCGGGACGGCCTACGAGCAGTACTTC. It codes for CASSLSFGTAYEQYF.